This T cell receptor (beta chain) was documented in a study of blood T cell repertoires in COVID-19. Looking at the study overall: COVID-19 samples from acute and convalescent phases originated in the United States, Italy and Spain. The analysed material was cDNA or gDNA that came from T cells, B-cell-depleted T cells, or PBMCs.

Original processing methods: Quantification of nucleated cells was approximated via reference gene primer amplification. Assay used: immunoSEQ multiplex PCR; TCRdb lists only in-frame clones, some missing. V, J and clone size derive from that table, while D and trimming were established from the DNA sequence. The sample has approximately 88,000 clones, under 90% seen once. Deletions cut 7 bases from V and 3 bases from J, with 10 bases between. Germline loops: CDR1 LNHDA, CDR2 SQIVND (reference sequence). CDR3 length: 13 residues. V is TRBV19 and J is TRBJ1-5; a weak D match, TRBD1 (6 bases). Sequencing was performed on peripheral blood. The source of this sequence is a woman between 70 and 85 years old with acute or convalescent COVID-19. The DNA for the CDR3 is TGTGCCAGTAACGGGGGGCCCAATCAGCCCCAGCATTTT. This encodes CASNGGPNQPQHF.